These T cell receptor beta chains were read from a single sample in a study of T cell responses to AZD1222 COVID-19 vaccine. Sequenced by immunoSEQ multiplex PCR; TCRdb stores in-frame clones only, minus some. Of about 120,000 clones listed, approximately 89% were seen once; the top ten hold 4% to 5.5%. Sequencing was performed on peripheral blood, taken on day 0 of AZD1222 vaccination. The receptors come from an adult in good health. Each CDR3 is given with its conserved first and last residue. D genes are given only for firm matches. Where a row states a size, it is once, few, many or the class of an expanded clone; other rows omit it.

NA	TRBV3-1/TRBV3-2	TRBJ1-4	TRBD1	TGTGCCAGCAGCCAAGTGGGCCTTGGACAGGGGAATGAAAAACTGTTTTTT	CASSQVGLGQGNEKLFF
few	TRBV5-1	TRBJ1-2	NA	TGCGCCAGCAGCAGGGAGGGTAACTATGGCTACACCTTC	CASSREGNYGYTF
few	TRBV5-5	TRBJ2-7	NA	TGTGCCAGCAGTGCGGGGTCCCAGACCTACGAGCAGTACTTC	CASSAGSQTYEQYF
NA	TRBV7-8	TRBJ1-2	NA	TGTGCCAGCAGCTTGGGGCTTAAGAGGGACAAGACGATCGGTGGCTACACCTTC	CASSLGLKRDKTIGGYTF
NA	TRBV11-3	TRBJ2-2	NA	TGTGCCAGCAGCTTAGGCCCGAACACCGGGGAGCTGTTTTTT	CASSLGPNTGELFF
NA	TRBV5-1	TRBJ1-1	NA	TGCGCCAGCAGCTTGACTGGGGGGCTGGGCACTGAAGCTTTCTTT	CASSLTGGLGTEAFF
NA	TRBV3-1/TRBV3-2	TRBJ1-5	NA	TGTGCCAGCAGCCAAGAAGGGTTCGCAGGGACTAATCAGCCCCAGCATTTT	CASSQEGFAGTNQPQHF
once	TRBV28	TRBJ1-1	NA	TGTGCCAGCAGGAACAGGGACTTGAACACTGAAGCTTTCTTT	CASRNRDLNTEAFF
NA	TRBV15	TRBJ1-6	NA	TGTGCCACCAGCAGAGATGGAACGGGCCGAAATTCACCCCTCCACTTT	CATSRDGTGRNSPLHF
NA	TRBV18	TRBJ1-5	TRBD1	TGTGCCAGCTCATATTGGGTCAGGGGGTCAGGCTCCAATCAGCCCCAGCATTTT	CASSYWVRGSGSNQPQHF
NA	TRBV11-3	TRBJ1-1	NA	TGTGCCAGCAGCTTCTGGGGAGCCACTGAAGCTTTCTTT	CASSFWGATEAFF
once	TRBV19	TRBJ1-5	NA	TGTGCCAGTAGTCAGGGACGGAATCAGCCCCAGCATTTT	CASSQGRNQPQHF
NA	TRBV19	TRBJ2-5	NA	TGTGCCAGTAGTATAACAGGATCGCAACAAGAGACCCAGTACTTC	CASSITGSQQETQYF
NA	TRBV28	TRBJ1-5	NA	TGTGCCAGCAGTTTGAAAGGGGCGGATCAGCCCCAGCATTTT	CASSLKGADQPQHF
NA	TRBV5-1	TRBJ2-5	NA	TGCGCCAGCAGCTCTGACCGCCAAGAGACCCAGTACTTC	CASSSDRQETQYF
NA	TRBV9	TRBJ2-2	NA	TGTGCCAGCAGCGATCCCCGAGACTTCTTCACCGGGGAGCTGTTTTTT	CASSDPRDFFTGELFF
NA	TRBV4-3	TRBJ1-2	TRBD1	TGCGCCAGCAGCCGGGACAGTCAAGGGCTCTATGGCTACACCTTC	CASSRDSQGLYGYTF
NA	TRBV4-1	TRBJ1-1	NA	TGCGCCAGCAGCCAAGGCTGGGGGCAGGACACTGAAGCTTTCTTT	CASSQGWGQDTEAFF
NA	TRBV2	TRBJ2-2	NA	TGTGCCAGCAGTGGGACAGCGGCCGGGGAGCTGTTTTTT	CASSGTAAGELFF
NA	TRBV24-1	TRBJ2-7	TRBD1	TGTGCCACCAGTGATTTTTCGAGACAGGGGACCTACGAGCAGTACTTC	CATSDFSRQGTYEQYF
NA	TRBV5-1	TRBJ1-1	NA	TGCGCCAGCGGACCGGGCCCCATGAACACTGAAGCTTTCTTT	CASGPGPMNTEAFF
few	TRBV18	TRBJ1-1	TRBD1	TGTGCCAGCTCACCGGCCAGGGGGTCGGTCACTGAAGCTTTCTTT	CASSPARGSVTEAFF
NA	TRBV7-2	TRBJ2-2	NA	TGTGCCAGCAGCTTAGGGAGGGGGGTTAACACCGGGGAGCTGTTTTTT	CASSLGRGVNTGELFF
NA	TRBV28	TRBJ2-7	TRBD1	TGTGCCAGCAGAATGACAGGGGGCTCTAAGAGGGACGAGCAGTACTTC	CASRMTGGSKRDEQYF
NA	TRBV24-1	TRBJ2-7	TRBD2	TGTGCCACCAGTGAGAGCGGGGGGGCTAGGTACGAGCAGTACTTC	CATSESGGARYEQYF
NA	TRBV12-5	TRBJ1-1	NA	TGTGCTAGTGGTTTGATGACAGAGAACACTGAAGCTTTCTTT	CASGLMTENTEAFF
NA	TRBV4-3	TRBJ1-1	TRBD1	TGCGCCAGCAGCCAAGACCCGGAGGGGGCCTTCTTGAACACTGAAGCTTTCTTT	CASSQDPEGAFLNTEAFF
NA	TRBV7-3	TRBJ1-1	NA	TGTGCCAGCAGCCCGCAGGGAGACACTGAAGCTTTCTTT	CASSPQGDTEAFF
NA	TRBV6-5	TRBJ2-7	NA	TGTGCCAGCAAATACAGGTCTACCTACGAGCAGTACTTC	CASKYRSTYEQYF
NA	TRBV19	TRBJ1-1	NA	TGTGCCAGTAGTATCCTAGGTGGGACTGAAGCTTTCTTT	CASSILGGTEAFF
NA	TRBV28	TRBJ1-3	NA	TGTGCCAGCACAACAGGGTCCTCTGGAAACACCATATATTTT	CASTTGSSGNTIYF
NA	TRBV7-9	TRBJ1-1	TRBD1	TGTGCCAGCAGCTTAGCCGACAGGGTAAGGCCACCTGAAGCTTTCTTT	CASSLADRVRPPEAFF
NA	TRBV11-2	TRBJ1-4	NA	TGTGCCAGTCAGCTTACGAATACTAATGAAAAACTGTTTTTT	CASQLTNTNEKLFF
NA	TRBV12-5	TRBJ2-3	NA	TGTGCTAGTGGTTTGGTAACAGGGCTGGATGGCACAGATACGCAGTATTTT	CASGLVTGLDGTDTQYF
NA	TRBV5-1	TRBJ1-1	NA	TGCGCCAGCAGCTTGGGCCCATTGGCGATCACTGAAGCTTTCTTT	CASSLGPLAITEAFF
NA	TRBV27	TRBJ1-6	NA	TGTGCCAGCAGTTTATGGACCAAGGATTCACCCCTCCACTTT	CASSLWTKDSPLHF
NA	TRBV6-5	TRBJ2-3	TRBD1	TGTGCCAGCAGAGAGACAGGGGGCTGGACAGATACGCAGTATTTT	CASRETGGWTDTQYF
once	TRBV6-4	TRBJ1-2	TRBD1	TGTGCCAGCAGTGACTCGGACAGGGGGAACTATGGCTACACCTTC	CASSDSDRGNYGYTF
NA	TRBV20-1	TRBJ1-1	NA	TGCAGTGCTAGTCAGGAGGACACTGAAGCTTTCTTT	CSASQEDTEAFF
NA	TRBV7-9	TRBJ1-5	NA	TGTGCCAGCAGCGCCTCGAGGGCTGGTGATCAGCCCCAGCATTTT	CASSASRAGDQPQHF
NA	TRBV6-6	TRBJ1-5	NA	TGTGCCAGCAGTTACTCGGCAGGGACAAATCAGCCCCAGCATTTT	CASSYSAGTNQPQHF
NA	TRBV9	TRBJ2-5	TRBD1	TGTGCCAGCAGACCACAGGGGGCGTTTGGGGAGACCCAGTACTTC	CASRPQGAFGETQYF
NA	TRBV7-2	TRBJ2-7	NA	TGTGCCAGCAGCTTAGATACTCAGAAGCAGTACTTC	CASSLDTQKQYF
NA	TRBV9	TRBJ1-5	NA	TGTGCCAGCAGCCCCGGGGTCGATCAGCCCCAGCATTTT	CASSPGVDQPQHF